A single sample is the source of the 2 T cell receptor beta chains below, sequenced in a study of blood T cell repertoires in COVID-19. TCRdb's table, derived via immunoSEQ multiplex PCR, lists solely in-frame clones and lacks some. The sample yields 430,000 or so clones, around nine tenths seen once. Sequenced: PBMCs or T cells enriched from blood (not recorded which). The source is a woman under 30 who had been exposed to COVID-19.

Here the CDR3 reads CASKSQGAPNTEAFF. The CDR3 DNA reads as TGTGCCAGCAAGTCACAGGGGGCCCCGAACACTGAAGCTTTCTTT. J is TRBJ1-1 and V is TRBV27; 9 bases line up with TRBD1. Unmatched junction bases numbered 7, after V lost 7 bases and J lost 1 base. Germline V CDR1 and CDR2: MNHEY, SMNVEV (reference sequence). The CDR3 covers 15 residues.

This clone was found once. The chain couples TRBV3-1 (or the pseudogene TRBV3-2) to TRBJ2-7; possibly TRBD1 for D (6 bases). The CDR3 has 17 residues. CDR1 and CDR2 from the germline V gene are LGHDT and YNNKEL (reference sequence). With 4 bases removed from V and 1 base from J, the gap between germline ends came to 20 bases. CDR3 amino acids: CASSPMPSSTGSYEQYF. The CDR3 nucleotides are TGTGCCAGCAGCCCGATGCCCTCTTCGACAGGTTCCTACGAGCAGTACTTC.